This TCR beta chain derives from a study of early T cells in non-severe SARS-CoV-2 infection. General observations from the study: Matching with VDJdb favored anti-spike CD8 responses (missing private and CD4 specificities).

Unique molecular identifier tags were affixed to discrete cDNA molecules. TCRdb reprocessed the 5' RACE reads with MiXCR, giving one entry per CDR3 protein. Of 40,000 to 60,000 distinct CDR3 sequences listed, about 4.1% are singletons. This clonotype was detected many times. The target antigen is unknown. Sequenced input: whole blood. This TCR was recovered from an adult who was a healthcare worker with PCR-confirmed SARS-CoV-2 infection or an uninfected control (not recorded which).

This CDR3 reads CASSQAYSGGYTEAFF. The CDR3 region has the DNA TGTGCCAGCAGCCAAGCATATAGTGGCGGGTACACTGAAGCTTTCTTT. The rearrangement links TRBV3-1 to TRBJ1-1; D gene ambiguous. The germline gives CDR1 LGHDT, CDR2 YNNKEL (reference sequence). The V gene lost 1 base and the J gene lost 3 bases, with 15 bases spanning the gap. The CDR3 is 16 residues long. The full variable domain, rest sourced from reference TRBV3-1 and TRBJ1-1, is DTAVSQTPKYLVTQMGNDKSIKCEQNLGHDTMYWYKQDSKKFLKIMFSYNNKELIINETVPNRFSPKSPDKAHLNLHINSLELGDSAVYFCASSQAYSGGYTEAFFGQGTRLTVV.